This TCR beta chain was documented in a study of cytomegalovirus exposure and HLA in healthy donors. It was with 60 Vbeta and 13 Jbeta primers that the PCR ran. The table came from immunoSEQ multiplex PCR; TCRdb's copy has only in-frame clones and leaves some out. The sample consists of about 150,000 clones, roughly 80% of them appearing once. The table lists this clone with a count of one. The target antigen is unknown. Findings and caveats of the study: Donors belonging to an Asian-associated ancestry cluster reportedly showed fewer N-insertions in productive TCRs than the roughly 670-donor mean, according to what a later analysis found. The classifier was said to identify cytomegalovirus status with high specificity and sensitivity.

The V end lost 4 bases, the J end lost 8 bases, and 16 bases lay between the germline ends. CDR1 is SGHRS, CDR2 YFSETQ, per germline. CDR3 length equals 15 residues. Sequencing used PBMCs. The receptor was derived from a woman between 40 and 55 years old in good health and CMV-seropositive. The chain is built from TRBV5-1 and TRBJ1-6; a weak D match, TRBD1 (6 bases). This CDR3 is CASSAVGQRDSPLHF. The CDR3 nucleotides are TGCGCCAGCAGCGCGGTTGGACAGAGAGATTCACCCCTCCACTTT.